Described below is a single TCR beta chain sequence and its context. Gene names and germline refer to mouse. Read sequence stops 4 residues before the CDR3 end, and the germline J gene provides the missing end. The sample is drawn from a study of CD8+ T cells in alopecia areata. Study overall: Approximately 6-11-week-old female C3H/HeJ mice were grafted with skin from spontaneously alopecic roughly 6-12-month-old C3H/HeJ graft donors.

Sequencing used cDNA as its template, made by extracting RNA and reverse transcribing it. Only in-frame clones appear in the TCRdb table, and some are missing; sequencing was by immunoSEQ multiplex PCR. The sample is made up of over 250,000 clones, none counted only once. On the basis of CD4, CD8alpha, NKG2D, NKG2ACE and other markers, pooled cutaneous lymph node cells were sorted. This CDR3 is 16 amino acids long. The junction had 4 bases not matched to a gene; V was cut back by 0 bases and J by 0 bases. Per germline, CDR1 FNHDT and CDR2 SITEND (reference sequence). This TCR derives from a C3H/HeJ mouse with alopecia areata. This strain's MHC haplotype is H2-k. Sequencing input: CD4+ T cells sorted from a lymph node. The rearrangement links TRBV19 to TRBJ1-1; the match to TRBD1 covers 8 bases. The DNA read from the CDR3 is TGTGCCAGCAGTATAGTGGACAGGGTAGCAAACACA. It yields the protein CASSIVDRVANT. The whole CDR3 sequence reads CASSIVDRVANTEVFF.